Reported below is one TCR beta chain. The antigen is undetermined. PCR employed 60 Vbeta and 13 Jbeta primers. The table came from immunoSEQ multiplex PCR; TCRdb's copy has only in-frame clones and leaves some out. The data show roughly 100,000 clones, with 65% to 80% seen just once and around 10% held by the top ten. The CDR3 totals 13 residues. The V end was cut by 5 bases, the J end by 4 bases, with 11 bases between. This sample stems from a study of cytomegalovirus exposure and HLA in healthy donors. Study results and limitations: Some TCR beta chains (over 150 of them) were listed as cytomegalovirus-associated. Usually a TCR sequence was rare, but some public TCRs were found in many donors. A later analysis linked a missense variant in DCLRE1C to the trimming of TCR beta V and J genes. Relative to equally common others, HLA-associated TCR beta chains showed greater clonal expansion in a later analysis.

The sample taken for sequencing was PBMCs. The TCR originated in a young woman in good health and CMV-seropositive. This rearrangement joins TRBV23-1 to TRBJ1-2; D unresolved. TRBV23-1 is noted as an ORF with a role that remains uncertain. The CDR3 here is CASSYGRIYGYTF. Written as DNA, the CDR3 is TGCGCCAGCAGTTACGGGAGAATCTATGGCTACACCTTC.